This TCR beta chain comes out of a study of T cell responses to AZD1222 COVID-19 vaccine. Study observations and caveats: Sampled repertoires all dated from after the peak T cell response.

Remarks on this clone: Its specificity is unknown.

Assay used: immunoSEQ multiplex PCR; TCRdb lists only in-frame clones, some missing. Here the sample spans about 97,000 clones, around nine tenths being singletons. The junction had 17 bases not matched to a gene; V was cut back by 4 bases and J by 9 bases. The CDR3 consists of 17 residues. Germline CDR1 reads SGHNT; CDR2 reads YYREEE (reference sequence). Material: peripheral blood, obtained on day 0 of AZD1222 vaccination. The V and J genes are TRBV5-4 and TRBJ2-3; 10 nucleotides agree with TRBD2. The sequence derives from an adult in good health. The CDR3 loop is CASSSRLAGAPVKTQYF. In DNA, the CDR3 is TGTGCCAGCAGCAGCCGGCTAGCGGGGGCCCCGGTCAAGACGCAGTATTTT. The full variable domain, its missing parts supplied by reference TRBV5-4 and TRBJ2-3, is ETGVTQSPTHLIKTRGQQVTLRCSSQSGHNTVSWYQQALGQGPQFIFQYYREEENGRGNFPPRFSGLQFPNYSSELNVNALELDDSALYLCASSSRLAGAPVKTQYFGPGTRLTVL.